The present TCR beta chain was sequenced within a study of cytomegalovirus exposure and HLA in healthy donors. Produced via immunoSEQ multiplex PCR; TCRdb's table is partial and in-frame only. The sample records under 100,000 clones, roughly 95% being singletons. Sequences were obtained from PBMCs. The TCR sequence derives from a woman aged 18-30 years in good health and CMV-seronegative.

The CDR3 loop reads CASTLGREGRSTDTQYF. The CDR3 DNA sequence: TGTGCCAGCACCTTGGGGCGGGAGGGCCGCAGCACAGATACGCAGTATTTT. V is TRBV9 and J is TRBJ2-3; TRBD2 matches at 9 bases. V dropped 6 bases and J dropped 0; count of bases not matched to a gene: 11. Germline V lookup: CDR1 SGDLS, CDR2 YYNGEE. This CDR3 spans 17 amino acids.